The next 17 T cell receptor beta chains were all read from a single sample in a study of blood T cell repertoires in COVID-19. Only in-frame clones appear in the TCRdb table, and some are missing; sequencing was by immunoSEQ multiplex PCR. The data hold 70,000 to 95,000 clones, with 85% observed a single time. Sequencing was done on a sample of peripheral blood. The receptors shown here come from a man older than 75 with active or convalescent COVID-19.

This clone was seen once. The chain employs TRBV10-1 and TRBJ2-2; 16 bases map to TRBD2. This CDR3 comprises 19 residues. Trimming took 0 bases from V and 0 from J; bases not matched to a gene: 1. Per germline, CDR1 WNHNN and CDR2 SYGVQD (reference sequence). CDR3 DNA: TGCGCCAGCAGTGAGTCGGGACTAGCGGGGGGGGCGAACACCGGGGAGCTGTTTTTT. Protein product: CASSESGLAGGANTGELFF.

This clone was counted once. J is TRBJ2-2 and V is TRBV5-1, with 11 bases lining up with TRBD2. The germline CDR1 and CDR2 sequences are SGHRS and YFSETQ. Trimming cost V 6 bases and J 0 bases; bases outside gene matches: 13. The CDR3 runs to 19 residues. The CDR3 DNA reads as TGCGCCAGCACCAAGCGACTAGCGGGACAGGTCGCGAACACCGGGGAGCTGTTTTTT. Its translation is CASTKRLAGQVANTGELFF.

The rearrangement links TRBV24-1 to TRBJ1-2; 9 bases agree with TRBD1. This CDR3 is 15 amino acids long. J lost 4 bases, V lost 4 bases, and 6 bases had no gene match. Germline CDR1 and CDR2: KGHDR and SFDVKD. Written as DNA, the CDR3 is TGTGCCACCAGTGACGCGGGACAGGGCTCCTATGGCTACACCTTC. Translating gives CATSDAGQGSYGYTF.

The V and J genes are TRBV9 and TRBJ1-2; TRBD1 might be the D (6 bases). The CDR3 runs to 14 residues. V lost 0 bases, J lost 4 bases, and 10 bases lay in between. Germline CDR1 is SGDLS and CDR2 is YYNGEE. CDR3 nucleotides: TGTGCCAGCAGCGTAGGCCAGGGGATCTATGGCTACACCTTC. This sequence encodes CASSVGQGIYGYTF.

The chain carries TRBV3-1 (or the pseudogene TRBV3-2) and TRBJ2-2; a weak D match, TRBD2 (6 bases). The CDR3 is made up of 14 amino acids. Trimming left V 4 bases short and J 5 bases short, with 11 bases between. Germline CDR1 and CDR2: LGHDT and YNNKEL (reference sequence). CDR3 sequence reads: CASSRGVRTGELFF. The CDR3 region has the DNA TGTGCCAGCAGCCGCGGGGTCAGGACCGGGGAGCTGTTTTTT.

This chain connects TRBV3-1 (or the pseudogene TRBV3-2) to TRBJ2-5; D possibly corresponds to TRBD2 (5 bases). This CDR3 has 13 residues. In germline, CDR1 is LGHDT, CDR2 YNNKEL (reference sequence). V lost 2 bases to trimming and J lost 7 bases, with 11 bases between them. The CDR3 sequence: CASSQMIEGTQYF. The CDR3 nucleotides read TGTGCCAGCAGCCAAATGATAGAGGGGACCCAGTACTTC.

This chain links TRBV14 with TRBJ2-5; 7 positions agree with TRBD2. There are 14 residues in the CDR3. The germline V gene has CDR1 SGHDN and CDR2 FVKESK. V shed 5 bases and J 5 bases; nucleotides not matched to a gene: 8. This CDR3 reads CASSRDYVQETQYF. CDR3 sequence (DNA): TGTGCCAGCAGCAGGGACTATGTGCAGGAGACCCAGTACTTC.

The chain carries TRBV27 and TRBJ2-1; 14 bases line up with TRBD2. The CDR3 totals 17 residues. V was clipped by 5 bases and J by 7 bases; unmatched bases: 10. The germline V gene has CDR1 MNHEY and CDR2 SMNVEV (reference sequence). CDR3 sequence: CASSRAAGTSGRNEQFF. For the CDR3, the DNA is TGTGCCAGCAGTCGAGCAGCCGGGACTAGCGGGAGAAATGAGCAGTTCTTC.

V usage is TRBV2 and J usage is TRBJ2-1, with D perhaps matching TRBD1 (6 bases). The germline V gene has CDR1 SNHLY and CDR2 FYNNEI. The ends were cut back, 5 bases at V and 10 bases at J, with 18 bases in the middle. The CDR3 sequence is 14 residues long. The CDR3 bases are TGTGCCAGCAGTAAGGGCTTAGGGGGAGACGAGCAGTTCTTC. Translating it yields CASSKGLGGDEQFF.

V is TRBV28 and J is TRBJ2-3; TRBD1 might be the D (6 bases). Trimming pared 2 bases from V and 2 bases from J, leaving 8 bases between. Germline CDR1 MDHEN, CDR2 SYDVKM. The CDR3 spans 14 residues. CDR3 region: CASSLRGFTDTQYF. CDR3 DNA: TGTGCCAGCAGTTTAAGGGGGTTCACAGATACGCAGTATTTT.

This sequence joins TRBV10-3 and TRBJ1-1; D remains ambiguous. CDR3 length: 13 amino acids. Trimming removed 3 bases at V and 1 base at J, with 6 bases between. Germline-derived CDR1 and CDR2 are ENHRY and SYGVKD. The CDR3 loop is CAISETWNTEAFF. CDR3 coding DNA: TGTGCCATCAGTGAAACATGGAACACTGAAGCTTTCTTT.

The chain joins TRBV5-1 to TRBJ1-2; TRBD1 matches at 10 bases. CDR3 size: 16 residues. Trimming removed 4 bases from V and 0 bases from J; junction bases left unmatched: 6. Germline CDR1 and CDR2: SGHRS and YFSETQ. CDR3 region: CASSRGQGTSNYGYTF. CDR3 coding DNA: TGCGCCAGCAGCAGGGGACAGGGGACATCTAACTATGGCTACACCTTC.

The V gene is TRBV5-1, the J gene TRBJ2-3, with D unclear. With 0 bases removed from V and 1 base from J, the gap between germline ends came to 9 bases. This CDR3 is built from 15 residues. Germline V gene lookup returns CDR1 SGHRS and CDR2 YFSETQ. The CDR3: CASSLAWARTDTQYF. The DNA of the CDR3 is TGCGCCAGCAGCTTGGCGTGGGCGCGCACAGATACGCAGTATTTT.

By proportion, this clone is medium-sized. This chain's CDR3 is CASSPGGGNEQFF. Here the CDR3 DNA reads TGTGCCAGCAGCCCCGGGGGGGGCAATGAGCAGTTCTTC. V gene TRBV7-9 combines with J gene TRBJ2-1; TRBD2 matches 8 bases. The V and J ends lost 5 bases and 6 bases, in that order; junction bases with no gene match: 3. This CDR3 region has 13 residues. Germline values: CDR1 SEHNR, CDR2 FQNEAQ (reference sequence).

CDR3 nucleotide sequence: TGTGCCAGCAGTGAGGACAGCCTTAGCAATCAGCCCCAGCATTTT. Residues: CASSEDSLSNQPQHF. The chain employs TRBV2 and TRBJ1-5; tentative D call: TRBD1 (6 bases). CDR1 and CDR2 (germline): SNHLY, FYNNEI. This CDR3 has 15 amino acids. Trimming left V 3 bases short and J 0 bases short, with 9 bases between.

The rearrangement uses TRBV4-2 and TRBJ1-2; D is perhaps TRBD1 (6 bases). CDR1 LGHNA and CDR2 YNFKEQ come from the germline V gene. V was pared by 1 base and J by 3 bases, with 18 bases between. The CDR3 extends over 17 amino acids. As DNA, the CDR3 is TGTGCCAGCAGCCAAGTACGGGGGGCGTATTCGGACTATGGCTACACCTTC. Its translation: CASSQVRGAYSDYGYTF.

The chain recombines TRBV29-1 with TRBJ2-3, with 7 bases aligning to TRBD2. The germline gives CDR1 SQVTM, CDR2 ANQGSEA. This CDR3 has 10 residues. CDR3 region: CGGDADTQYF. CDR3 coding DNA: TGCGGGGGGGATGCAGATACGCAGTATTTT.